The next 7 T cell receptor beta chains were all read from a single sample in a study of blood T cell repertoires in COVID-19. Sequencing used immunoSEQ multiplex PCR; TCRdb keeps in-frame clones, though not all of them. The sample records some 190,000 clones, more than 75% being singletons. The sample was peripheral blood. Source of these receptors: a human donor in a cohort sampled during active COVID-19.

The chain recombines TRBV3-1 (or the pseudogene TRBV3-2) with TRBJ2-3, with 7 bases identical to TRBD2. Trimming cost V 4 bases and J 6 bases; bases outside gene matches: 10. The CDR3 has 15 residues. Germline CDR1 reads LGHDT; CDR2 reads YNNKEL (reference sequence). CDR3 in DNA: TGTGCCAGCAGCCCGTCGACGGGAGGCGCGGATACGCAGTATTTT. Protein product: CASSPSTGGADTQYF.

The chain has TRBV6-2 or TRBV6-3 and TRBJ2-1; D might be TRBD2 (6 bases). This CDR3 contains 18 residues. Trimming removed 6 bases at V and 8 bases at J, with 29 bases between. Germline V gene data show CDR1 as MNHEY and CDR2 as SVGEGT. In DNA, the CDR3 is TGTGCCAGCAGCCGAGGCGGAGGGGAGTCTTTGGGGCTGTATGAGCAGTTCTTC. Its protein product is CASSRGGGESLGLYEQFF.

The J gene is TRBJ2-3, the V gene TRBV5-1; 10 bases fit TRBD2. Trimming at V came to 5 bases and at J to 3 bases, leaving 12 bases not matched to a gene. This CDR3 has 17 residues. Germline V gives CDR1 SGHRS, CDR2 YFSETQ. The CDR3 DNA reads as TGCGCCAGCAGGTCTAGCGGGAGTGGTCTAGGAACAGATACGCAGTATTTT. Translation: CASRSSGSGLGTDTQYF.

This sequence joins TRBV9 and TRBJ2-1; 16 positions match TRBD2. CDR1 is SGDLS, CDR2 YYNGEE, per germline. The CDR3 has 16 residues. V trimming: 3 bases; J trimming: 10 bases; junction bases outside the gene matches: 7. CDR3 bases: TGTGCCAGCAGCGCGGGACTAGCGGGAGGGCCGAGAGAGCAGTTCTTC. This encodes CASSAGLAGGPREQFF.

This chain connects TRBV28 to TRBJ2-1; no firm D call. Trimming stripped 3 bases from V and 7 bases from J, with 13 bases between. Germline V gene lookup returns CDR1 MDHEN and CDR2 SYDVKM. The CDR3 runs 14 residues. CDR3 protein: CASSLSKRSNEQFF. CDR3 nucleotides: TGTGCCAGCAGTTTGAGTAAACGTTCGAATGAGCAGTTCTTC.

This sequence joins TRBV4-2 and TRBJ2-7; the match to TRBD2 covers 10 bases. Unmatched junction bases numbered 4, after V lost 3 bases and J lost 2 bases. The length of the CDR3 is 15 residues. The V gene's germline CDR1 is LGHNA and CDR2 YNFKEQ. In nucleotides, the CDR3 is TGTGCCAGCAGCCAGAGAGGACTAGCGGCCTACGAGCAGTACTTC. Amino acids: CASSQRGLAAYEQYF.

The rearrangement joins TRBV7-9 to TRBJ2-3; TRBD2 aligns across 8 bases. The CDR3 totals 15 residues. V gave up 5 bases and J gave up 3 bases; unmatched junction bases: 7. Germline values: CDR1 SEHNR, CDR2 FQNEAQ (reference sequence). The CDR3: CASSREGGRTDTQYF. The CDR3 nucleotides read TGTGCCAGCAGCCGGGAGGGGGGACGGACAGATACGCAGTATTTT.